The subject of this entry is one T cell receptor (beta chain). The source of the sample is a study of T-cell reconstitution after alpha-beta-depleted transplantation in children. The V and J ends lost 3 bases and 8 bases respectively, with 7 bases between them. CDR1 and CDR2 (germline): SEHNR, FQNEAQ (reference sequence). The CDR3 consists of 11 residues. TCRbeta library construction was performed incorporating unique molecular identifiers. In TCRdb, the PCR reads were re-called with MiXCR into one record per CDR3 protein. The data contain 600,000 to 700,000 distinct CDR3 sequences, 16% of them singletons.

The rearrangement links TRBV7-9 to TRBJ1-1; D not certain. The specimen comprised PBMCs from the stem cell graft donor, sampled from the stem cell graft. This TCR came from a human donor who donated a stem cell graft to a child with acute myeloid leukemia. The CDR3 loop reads CASSFGLEAFF. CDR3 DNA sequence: TGTGCCAGCAGCTTTGGGCTCGAAGCTTTCTTT. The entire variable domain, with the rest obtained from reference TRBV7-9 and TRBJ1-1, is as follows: DTGVSQNPRHKITKRGQNVTFRCDPISEHNRLYWYRQTLGQGPEFLTYFQNEAQLEKSRLLSDRFSAERPKGSFSTLEIQRTEQGDSAMYLCASSFGLEAFFGQGTRLTVV.